This is a list of T cell receptor beta chains from one sample in a study of blood T cell repertoires in COVID-19. Libraries were prepared by immunoSEQ multiplex PCR; TCRdb keeps only in-frame clonotypes and omits some of them. Seen here are roughly 200,000 clones, about nine tenths observed once, and the top ten hold about 1.7%. The sequenced sample consisted of peripheral blood. All receptors derive from a man between 18 and 35 years old with active or convalescent COVID-19. Each CDR3 is given with its conserved first and last residue. D genes are given only for firm matches. Not every row has a clone size; where given, it reads once, few, many or a size class.

d_call j_call cdr3_length v_call clone_size cdr3_nt cdr3_aa
NA TRBJ2-2 13 TRBV29-1 NA TGCAGCGCCTGGCACGCGAACACCGGGGAGCTGTTTTTT CSAWHANTGELFF
TRBD2 TRBJ2-4 17 TRBV2 NA TGTGCCAGCAGTGAACCTCTTAGCGGGAGATTGCCCCACATTCAGTACTTC CASSEPLSGRLPHIQYF
NA TRBJ2-1 15 TRBV7-2 NA TGTGCCAGCAGCTTAGCATCCGGTCCATACAATGAGCAGTTCTTC CASSLASGPYNEQFF
TRBD1 TRBJ2-7 14 TRBV15 NA TGTGCCACCAGCACACAGGGGACCACCTACGAGCAGTACTTC CATSTQGTTYEQYF
NA TRBJ2-7 17 TRBV9 NA TGTGCCAGCAGCGCTCTCTCCGACGGGACTCGATACGGCGAGCAGTACTTC CASSALSDGTRYGEQYF
TRBD1 TRBJ2-1 15 TRBV19 NA TGTGCCAGTATCCGGACAGGGGGCTCCTACAATGAGCAGTTCTTC CASIRTGGSYNEQFF
TRBD1 TRBJ2-7 13 TRBV12-3/TRBV12-4 NA TGTGCCAGCAGCGGGACAGGGGACCACGAGCAGTACTTC CASSGTGDHEQYF
NA TRBJ1-5 16 TRBV4-1 NA TGCGCCAGCAGCCAATCGAGGGGGACCTACAATCAGCCCCAGCATTTT CASSQSRGTYNQPQHF
NA TRBJ2-1 15 TRBV6-2/TRBV6-3 NA TGTGCCAGCAGTTCCACCGGGACACCTTACAATGAGCAGTTCTTC CASSSTGTPYNEQFF
NA TRBJ2-3 14 TRBV4-1 NA TGCGCCAGCAGCCAAGATATGCCAACTAGTCGGCAGTATTTT CASSQDMPTSRQYF
NA TRBJ1-6 15 TRBV6-1 once TGTGCCAGCAGTGAAGTTACAGGTGGTAATTCACCCCTCCACTTT CASSEVTGGNSPLHF
NA TRBJ1-5 14 TRBV11-2 NA TGTGCCAGCAGCGACCAGGGTGGCAATCAGCCCCAGCATTTT CASSDQGGNQPQHF
TRBD1 TRBJ1-6 16 TRBV5-4 NA TGTGCCAGCAGCTTAGCTACGGGACAGGGGTATTCACCCCTCCACTTT CASSLATGQGYSPLHF
NA TRBJ1-1 12 TRBV3-1/TRBV3-2 NA TGTGCCAGCAGCCAAACAGGGCTGCAAGCTTTCTTT CASSQTGLQAFF
TRBD1 TRBJ1-3 14 TRBV9 NA TGTGCCAGCAGCCCCGGGACAGCCGGAAACACCATATATTTT CASSPGTAGNTIYF
TRBD2 TRBJ2-7 16 TRBV4-2 NA TGTGCCAGCAGCCAAGCATTTAGCGGGGACACCTACGAGCAGTACTTC CASSQAFSGDTYEQYF
NA TRBJ1-1 14 TRBV5-4 NA TGTGCCAGCAGCTTGGGGGGGGACTACACTGAAGCTTTCTTT CASSLGGDYTEAFF
TRBD2 TRBJ2-7 18 TRBV25-1 NA TGTGCCAGCAGTGAATCTCTAGGCGGGGGACTAGCGGGAACCAAGCAGTACTTC CASSESLGGGLAGTKQYF
NA TRBJ2-1 15 TRBV19 NA TGTGCCAGTACCCCGGGAGGACAGAGATACAATGAGCAGTTCTTC CASTPGGQRYNEQFF
TRBD1 TRBJ2-2 16 TRBV10-3 NA TGTGCCATCAAATCTGGGACAGGGGAGAACACCGGGGAGCTGTTTTTT CAIKSGTGENTGELFF
NA TRBJ1-1 14 TRBV7-9 NA TGTGCCAGCAGCTTGGGGGGAGAGGCCACTGAAGCTTTCTTT CASSLGGEATEAFF
TRBD1 TRBJ1-2 12 TRBV5-4 NA TGTGCCAGCAGCTTTGACAGGGTTGGCTACACCTTC CASSFDRVGYTF
TRBD2 TRBJ2-1 17 TRBV3-1/TRBV3-2 few TGTGCCAGCAGCCAAGAAGATTGGGGGACTAGCGGGGGTGAGCAGTTCTTC CASSQEDWGTSGGEQFF
TRBD2 TRBJ2-1 14 TRBV19 NA TGTGCCAGTAGACCAGCGGGGGACTACAATGAGCAGTTCTTC CASRPAGDYNEQFF
NA TRBJ2-3 12 TRBV7-8 NA TGTGCCAGCAGCTTGCAGGGGGATACGCAGTATTTT CASSLQGDTQYF
NA TRBJ1-2 13 TRBV30 NA TGTGCCTGGAATGGGCAGGGCCCCTATGGCTACACCTTC CAWNGQGPYGYTF
TRBD1 TRBJ1-1 13 TRBV7-2 NA TGTGCCAGCAGCTTAGGGGACAGGGTTGGAGCTTTCTTT CASSLGDRVGAFF
NA TRBJ1-5 15 TRBV15 NA TGTGCCACCAGCACCCTTAAGTTAGCGGGCCAGCCCCAGCATTTT CATSTLKLAGQPQHF
NA TRBJ2-3 14 TRBV7-9 NA TGTGCCAGCAGCCAGTTCGACGAGGAAGATACGCAGTATTTT CASSQFDEEDTQYF
TRBD2 TRBJ2-3 17 TRBV4-2 NA TGTGCCAGCAGCCAAGAAGGGCTAGCGGGGAGCACAGATACGCAGTATTTT CASSQEGLAGSTDTQYF
TRBD1 TRBJ1-1 12 TRBV19 NA TGTGCCAGTGGAACAGGGGGCTATGAAGCTTTCTTT CASGTGGYEAFF
TRBD1 TRBJ1-4 15 TRBV2 NA TGTGCCAGCAGTGGGTTGCCAGGGGGTCAAGAAAAACTGTTTTTT CASSGLPGGQEKLFF
NA TRBJ2-2 14 TRBV28 NA TGTGCCAGCAGAATCGGGACTCACACCGGGGAGCTGTTTTTT CASRIGTHTGELFF
NA TRBJ1-1 13 TRBV19 NA TGTGCCAGTAGTATGAGAGTGAACACTGAAGCTTTCTTT CASSMRVNTEAFF
NA TRBJ1-2 13 TRBV29-1 NA TGCAGCGTTGAGGCAGAATTCAACTATGGCTACACCTTC CSVEAEFNYGYTF
NA TRBJ2-1 14 TRBV6-5 NA TGTGCCGCGGACGGGATAAGCTCCTACAATGAGCAGTTCTTC CAADGISSYNEQFF
NA TRBJ1-6 13 TRBV5-6 NA TGTGCCAGCAGCCACAAACCAAGGGACTCCCGGATTTTT CASSHKPRDSRIF
NA TRBJ1-3 11 TRBV30 NA TGTGCCCGAGATATTGGAAACACCATATATTTT CARDIGNTIYF
NA TRBJ1-1 13 TRBV12-3/TRBV12-4 NA TGTGCCAGCAGCCTTATCAGGGGAACTGAAGCTTTCTTT CASSLIRGTEAFF
NA TRBJ1-4 14 TRBV30 NA TGTGCCTGGAGTGTAAGGGGCCTTAATGAAAAACTGTTTTTT CAWSVRGLNEKLFF
NA TRBJ2-1 16 TRBV27 few TGTGCCAGCAGTCCCCAGGGGCACAGCTCCTACAATGAGCAGTTCTTC CASSPQGHSSYNEQFF
NA TRBJ2-4 15 TRBV2 NA TGTGCCAGCAGTGGGATTATAGCCGCCAAAAACATTCAGTACTTC CASSGIIAAKNIQYF
NA TRBJ2-3 13 TRBV10-3 NA TGTGCCATCTTTGGCGGATCCACAGATACGCAGTATTTT CAIFGGSTDTQYF
NA TRBJ2-2 16 TRBV9 NA TGTGCCAGCAGCGTAGCGGGGGGCGCGTACACCGGGGAGCTGTTTTTT CASSVAGGAYTGELFF
TRBD1 TRBJ2-3 15 TRBV5-1 NA TGCGCCAGCAGCACCGACAGGGGGCGGGCAGATACGCAGTATTTT CASSTDRGRADTQYF
NA TRBJ2-7 13 TRBV2 NA TGTGCCAGCATGTTGGTCGGTACCTACGAGCAGTACTTC CASMLVGTYEQYF
NA TRBJ1-5 14 TRBV7-9 NA TGTGCCAGCAGCTTAGGAGGGAATGGTCAGCCCCAGCATTTT CASSLGGNGQPQHF
NA TRBJ1-2 14 TRBV19 few TGTGCCAGTAGTAAGGGGCCCCAAAACTATGGCTACACCTTC CASSKGPQNYGYTF
NA TRBJ1-5 15 TRBV18 NA TGTGCCAGCTCACCACGGAGGGGCCCCCCAGAGCCCCAGCATTTT CASSPRRGPPEPQHF
NA TRBJ2-1 13 TRBV9 NA TGTGCCAGCAGCGTAGGCCACAACAATGAGCAGTTCTTC CASSVGHNNEQFF
TRBD2 TRBJ2-1 13 TRBV12-3/TRBV12-4 NA TGTGCCAGCAGTTCAAGCGGGACGAATGAGCAGTTCTTC CASSSSGTNEQFF
NA TRBJ1-1 13 TRBV6-2/TRBV6-3 NA TGTGCCAGCAGCACAGGTTTGAACACTGAAGCTTTCTTT CASSTGLNTEAFF
NA TRBJ1-2 12 TRBV5-1 NA TGCGCCAGCAGCCCCCGGGACAAAGGTTACACCTTC CASSPRDKGYTF
NA TRBJ1-2 14 TRBV2 NA TGTGCCAGCAACCTAGCTGGGGTCCTCTATGGCTACACCTTC CASNLAGVLYGYTF
NA TRBJ1-2 15 TRBV4-3 NA TGCGCCAGCAGCCAAGATCCAAGACCGGGCTATGGCTACACCTTC CASSQDPRPGYGYTF